This entry lists 15 T cell receptor beta chains sequenced from one sample in a study of tumor and adjacent non-tumor tissue in lung cancer (dated by TCRdb to 2017 to 2018). RNA was isolated from bulk, unsorted tissue, and RNA quality was assessed with a NanoDrop ND-1000 and an Agilent 2100. The library was generated by multiplex PCR. These reads were obtained on an Illumina HiSeq 2500. TCRbeta libraries were constructed through three rounds of nested PCR with primers (Table S4) according to protocols adapted from ARM-PCR. TCRdb ran its own pipeline on the public reads, namely fastp trimming at Q25 and MiXCR clone calling, and kept in-frame beta chains. A single entry per CDR3 protein holds the most common genes and DNA from its merged rows. For this sample there are around 66,000 distinct CDR3 sequences; around four fifths appear just once. The top ten clones comprise approximately 28% of the sample.

Sequenced input: lung tumor tissue. These receptors all stem from a man in his 60s with non-small cell lung cancer.

This clonotype was found many times. Being one base from a much bigger clone, this may be a read error. The J gene is TRBJ1-4, the V gene TRBV20-1; D possibly corresponds to TRBD1 (5 bases). The germline V gene has CDR1 DFQATT and CDR2 SNEGSKA (reference sequence). The V end was cut by 6 bases, the J end by 3 bases, with 20 bases between. The CDR3 is made up of 16 amino acids. The CDR3 here is CSAQGAGSAANEKLFF. CDR3 nucleotide sequence: TGCAGTGCCCAGGGCGCAGGGAGTGCAGCTAATGAAAAACTGTTTTTT.

This clonotype has just a few counts. This may come from a read error, since a much larger clone is one base off. The chain carries TRBV12-3 or TRBV12-4 and TRBJ1-5; a possible D gene is TRBD1 (5 bases). The CDR3 runs to 13 residues. The CDR3 nucleotides are TGTGTCAGCAGTTTCAACAGGAATCAGCCCCAGCATTTT. Amino acid sequence: CVSSFNRNQPQHF.

The chain combines TRBV20-1 with TRBJ1-4; TRBD1 matches at 9 bases. V lost 7 bases and J lost 7; bases outside the gene matches: 4. This CDR3 is 12 amino acids long. Germline CDR1 is DFQATT and CDR2 is SNEGSKA (reference sequence). The CDR3 nucleotides read TGCAGTGTTATACAGGGGGCTGAAAAACTGTTTTTT. It codes for CSVIQGAEKLFF.

Notes on this clonotype: A read error is possible here, since a much larger clone lies one base away. The chain uses TRBV7-8 and TRBJ2-2; the D is unclear. Germline values: CDR1 SGHVS, CDR2 FQNEAQ. This CDR3 has 13 residues. V lost 5 bases, J lost 4 bases, and 8 bases lay in between. The CDR3, as DNA: TGTGCCAGCAGCGTCAAGAGCACCGGGGAGCTGTTTTTT. Its translation: CASSVKSTGELFF.

The chain couples TRBV6-5 to TRBJ1-1, with D possibly being TRBD1 (6 bases). Germline values: CDR1 MNHEY, CDR2 SVGAGI. CDR3 length: 15 residues. The CDR3 reads CVNSYSRRGEAEAFF. CDR3 DNA sequence: TGTGTCAACAGTTACTCCCGCAGGGGTGAGGCTGAAGCTTTCTTT.

This clonotype was seen at least ten times. This rearrangement joins TRBV6-5 to TRBJ2-1, with TRBD2 matching 7 bases. CDR1 and CDR2 (germline): MNHEY, SVGAGI. The CDR3 sequence is 17 residues long. After removal of 0 bases from V and 6 bases from J, the junction contained 11 bases not matched to a gene. In DNA, the CDR3 is TGTGCCAGCAGTTACTCGATTCCGCGGGAGAGGATCAATGAGCAGTTCTTC. Translated, it gives CASSYSIPRERINEQFF.

The gene calls are TRBV28 and TRBJ1-1; no clear D gene. The CDR3 extends over 13 amino acids. Germline-derived CDR1 and CDR2 are MDHEN and SYDVKM. V dropped 3 bases and J dropped 2 bases, with 7 bases sitting between them. DNA of the CDR3: TGTGCCAGCAGTTTCTCCGGTAACACTGAAGCTTTCTTT. Its protein is CASSFSGNTEAFF.

Comments on this clonotype: This may be a read error: a much more frequent sequence differs by one nucleotide. The gene calls are TRBV2 and TRBJ1-2, with D unresolved. Germline CDR1 SNHLY, CDR2 FYNNEI. CDR3 length: 14 amino acids. Trimming shortened V by 6 bases and J by 3 bases, and 14 bases separated the two germline ends. CDR3 residues: CASSVIGFDYGYTF. CDR3 DNA sequence: TGTGCCAGCAGCGTAATAGGTTTCGACTATGGCTACACCTTC.

This clonotype was seen once. At one end, the junction sequence differs from germline, possibly due to a read error. This rearrangement joins TRBV6-5 to TRBJ1-1; TRBD1 is a possible D gene (5 bases). The CDR3 length is 15 residues. Germline assignment: CDR1 MNHEY and CDR2 SVGAGI. The DNA of the CDR3 is TGTGTCAGCAGTTACTCACGTAGGGGTGGGGCTGAAGCTTTCTTT. Translating gives CVSSYSRRGGAEAFF.

With respect to this clonotype: Germline and junction disagree at one end, which may indicate a read error. The rearrangement links TRBV20-1 to TRBJ1-1; 9 positions agree with TRBD1. The CDR3 covers 14 residues. The germline gives CDR1 DFQATT, CDR2 SNEGSKA (reference sequence). CDR3: CSTSGDRERIEAFF. The DNA for the CDR3 is TGCAGTACTAGTGGGGACAGGGAACGCATTGAAGCTTTCTTT.

This sequence joins TRBV29-1 and TRBJ2-1; D ambiguous. The CDR3 loop spans 14 amino acids. Germline loops: CDR1 SQVTM, CDR2 ANQGSEA. Trimming removed 8 bases at V and 7 bases at J, with 21 bases between. The DNA for the CDR3 is TGCAGCATTGTCGGTACCCGACACCCTAATGAGCAGTTCTTC. It specifies CSIVGTRHPNEQFF.

In the case of this clonotype: One junction end does not reproduce the germline sequence, and a read error may be involved. This chain links TRBV29-1 with TRBJ2-1; tentative D call: TRBD1 (6 bases). The CDR3 sequence is 14 residues long. Germline loops: CDR1 SQVTM, CDR2 ANQGSEA. In DNA, the CDR3 is TGCAGCGCAGACAGGTCGAGCTCTTACAGTGAGCAGTTCTTC. The encoded protein is CSADRSSSYSEQFF.

The chain combines TRBV28 with TRBJ2-7, with TRBD2 identical over 12 bases. The germline CDR1 and CDR2 sequences are MDHEN and SYDVKM. The CDR3 is 16 residues long. Trimming took 4 bases from V and 2 from J; bases not matched to a gene: 6. The CDR3 DNA reads as TGTGCCAGCAGTTCATCCGGACTAGCGGGAACCTACGAGCAGTACTTC. Translating it yields CASSSSGLAGTYEQYF.

Details on this clonotype: One end of the junction is discordant with germline, which a read error may explain. The rearrangement links TRBV5-6 to TRBJ2-7; D is ambiguous. Germline CDR1 reads SGHDT; CDR2 reads YYEEEE. This CDR3 spans 14 amino acids. CDR3 DNA: TGTGCCAGCAGCCCTTCTTGGGTGGTTTACGAACAGTGCTTC. Translation gives CASSPSWVVYEQCF.

The rearrangement links TRBV6-5 to TRBJ2-5, with D perhaps matching TRBD1 (8 bases). The CDR3 length is 15 residues. Trimming left V 7 bases short and J 11 bases short, with 26 bases between. Germline CDR1 MNHEY, CDR2 SVGAGI. CDR3 amino acids: CASNYTGGGREKQYF. CDR3 coding DNA: TGTGCCAGCAATTATACAGGGGGTGGGAGGGAGAAACAGTACTTC.